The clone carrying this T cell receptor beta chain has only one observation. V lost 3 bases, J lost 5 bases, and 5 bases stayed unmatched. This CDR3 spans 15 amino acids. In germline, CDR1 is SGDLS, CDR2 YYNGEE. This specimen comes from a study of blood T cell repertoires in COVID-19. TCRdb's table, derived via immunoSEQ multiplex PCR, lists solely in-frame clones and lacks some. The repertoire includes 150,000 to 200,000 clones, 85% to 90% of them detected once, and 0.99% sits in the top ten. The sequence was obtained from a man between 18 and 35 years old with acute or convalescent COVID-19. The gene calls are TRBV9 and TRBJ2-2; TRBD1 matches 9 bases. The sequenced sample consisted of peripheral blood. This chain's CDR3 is CASSEDRGGTGELFF. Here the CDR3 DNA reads TGTGCCAGCAGCGAGGACAGGGGTGGGACCGGGGAGCTGTTTTTT.